This T cell receptor beta chain was retrieved from a study of T-cell reconstitution after alpha-beta-depleted transplantation in children. Whole-study findings and limits: Newly produced T cells mostly provided counts and TCRbeta diversity after one year, as hyperexpanded clones declined. Reportedly, only several hundred clones from non-depleted graft cells drove alpha-beta T-cell counts at about two months.

As it was prepared, the TCRbeta library received unique molecular identifiers. TCRdb recomputed calls from the PCR reads with MiXCR, one row per CDR3 protein. Of fewer than 750,000 distinct CDR3 sequences in the sample, 23% were seen once. This clonotype has ten or more counts. Its antigen is not identified. This CDR3 has 15 amino acids. Germline lookup yields CDR1 KGHDR and CDR2 SFDVKD. Trimming removed 5 bases from V and 3 bases from J, with 14 bases in between. This TCR was recovered from a boy under two years old who had a stem cell transplant for acute myeloid leukemia, so the T cells may come from the graft donor. The source material was PBMCs, mostly from graft donor cells, sampled 360 days after TCRalphabeta/CD19-depleted stem cell transplant. The V call is TRBV24-1, the J call TRBJ2-3; D possibly corresponds to TRBD2 (5 bases). The CDR3 sequence is CATSAPGIRTDTQYF. CDR3 DNA: TGTGCCACCAGTGCTCCGGGGATACGAACAGATACGCAGTATTTT.